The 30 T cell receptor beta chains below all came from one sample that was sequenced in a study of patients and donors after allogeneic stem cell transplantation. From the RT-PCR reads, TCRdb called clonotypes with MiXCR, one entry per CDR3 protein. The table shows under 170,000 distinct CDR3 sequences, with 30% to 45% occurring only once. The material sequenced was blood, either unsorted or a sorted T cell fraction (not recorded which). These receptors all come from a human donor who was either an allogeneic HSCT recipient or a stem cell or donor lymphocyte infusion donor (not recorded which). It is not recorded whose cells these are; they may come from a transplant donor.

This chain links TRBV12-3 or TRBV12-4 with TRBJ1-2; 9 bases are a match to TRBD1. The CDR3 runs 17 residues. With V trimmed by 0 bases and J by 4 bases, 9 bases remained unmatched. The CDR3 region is CASSLALIMDRGYGYTF. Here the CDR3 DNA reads TGTGCCAGCAGTTTAGCGCTAATAATGGACAGGGGCTATGGCTACACCTTC.

The CDR3 DNA sequence: TGCGCCAGCAGCCCGGGGACTAGCGGGGCGTTCACCGGGGAGCTGTTTTTT. It is translated as CASSPGTSGAFTGELFF. The rearrangement uses TRBV5-1 and TRBJ2-2; TRBD2 matches at 13 bases. There are 17 residues in the CDR3. In germline, CDR1 is SGHRS, CDR2 YFSETQ. V was pared by 4 bases and J by 4 bases, with 7 bases of the junction left unmatched. Using reference TRBV5-1 and TRBJ2-2 for the parts outside the CDR3, the full variable domain is KAGVTQTPRYLIKTRGQQVTLSCSPISGHRSVSWYQQTPGQGLQFLFEYFSETQRNKGNFPGRFSGRQFSNSRSEMNVSTLELGDSALYLCASSPGTSGAFTGELFFGEGSRLTVL.

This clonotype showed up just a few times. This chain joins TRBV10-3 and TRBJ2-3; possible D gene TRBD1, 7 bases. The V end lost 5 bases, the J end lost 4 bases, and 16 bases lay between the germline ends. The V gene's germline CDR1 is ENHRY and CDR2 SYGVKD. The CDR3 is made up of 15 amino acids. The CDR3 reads CAISRPPGGSDTQYF. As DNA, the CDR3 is TGTGCCATCAGTCGCCCCCCAGGGGGGTCAGATACGCAGTATTTT.

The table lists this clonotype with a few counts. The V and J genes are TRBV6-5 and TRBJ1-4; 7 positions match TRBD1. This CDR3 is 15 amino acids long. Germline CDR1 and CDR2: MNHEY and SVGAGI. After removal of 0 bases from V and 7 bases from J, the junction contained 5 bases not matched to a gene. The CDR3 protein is CASSYSEGAGEKLFF. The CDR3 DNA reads TGTGCCAGCAGTTACTCGGAGGGGGCAGGTGAAAAACTGTTTTTT.

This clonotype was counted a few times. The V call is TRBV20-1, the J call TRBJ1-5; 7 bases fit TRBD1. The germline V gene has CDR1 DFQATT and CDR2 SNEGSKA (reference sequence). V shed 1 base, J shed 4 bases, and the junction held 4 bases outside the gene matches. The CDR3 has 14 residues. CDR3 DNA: TGCAGTGCTAGAGGGGAACAGGGGAATCAGCCCCAGCATTTT. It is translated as CSARGEQGNQPQHF.

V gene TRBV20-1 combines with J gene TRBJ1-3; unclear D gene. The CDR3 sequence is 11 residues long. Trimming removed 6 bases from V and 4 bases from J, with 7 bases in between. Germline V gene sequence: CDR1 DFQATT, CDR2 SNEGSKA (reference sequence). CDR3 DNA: TGCAGTGCCGTACAGGGAAACACCATATATTTT. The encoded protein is CSAVQGNTIYF.

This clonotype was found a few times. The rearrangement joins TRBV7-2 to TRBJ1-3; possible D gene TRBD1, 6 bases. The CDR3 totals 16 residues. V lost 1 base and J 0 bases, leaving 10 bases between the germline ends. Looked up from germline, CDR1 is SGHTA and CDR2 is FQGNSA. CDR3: CASSLVGQLSGNTIYF. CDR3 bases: TGTGCCAGCAGCTTAGTCGGACAGCTCTCTGGAAACACCATATATTTT.

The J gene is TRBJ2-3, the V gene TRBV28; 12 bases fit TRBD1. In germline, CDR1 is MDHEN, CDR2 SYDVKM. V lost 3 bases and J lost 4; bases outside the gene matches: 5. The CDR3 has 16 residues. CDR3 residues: CASSFRDRGPPDTQYF. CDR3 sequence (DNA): TGTGCCAGCAGTTTCCGGGACAGGGGGCCCCCAGATACGCAGTATTTT.

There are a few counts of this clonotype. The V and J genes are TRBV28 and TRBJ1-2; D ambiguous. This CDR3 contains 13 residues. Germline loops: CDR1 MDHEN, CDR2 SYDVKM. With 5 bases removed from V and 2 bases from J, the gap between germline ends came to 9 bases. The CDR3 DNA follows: TGTGCCAGCAGTCCCCGGACCAACTATGGCTACACCTTC. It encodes CASSPRTNYGYTF.

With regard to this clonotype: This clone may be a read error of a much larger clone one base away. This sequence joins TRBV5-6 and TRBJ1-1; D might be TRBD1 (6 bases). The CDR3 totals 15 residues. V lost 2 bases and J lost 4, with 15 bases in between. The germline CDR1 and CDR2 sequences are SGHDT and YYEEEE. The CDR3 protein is CASSFIDRRITEAFF. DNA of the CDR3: TGTGCCAGCAGCTTTATCGACAGGCGGATCACTGAAGCTTTCTTT.

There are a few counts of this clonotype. The CDR3 DNA reads TGTGCCACTCAGACAGGGGGCGTCACTGAAGCTTTCTTT. Its translation is CATQTGGVTEAFF. The V call is TRBV6-6, the J call TRBJ1-1, with 10 bases aligning to TRBD1. The CDR3 covers 13 residues. Germline V gene sequence: CDR1 MNHNY, CDR2 SVGAGI (reference sequence). Trimming removed 10 bases from V and 4 bases from J; junction bases left unmatched: 6.

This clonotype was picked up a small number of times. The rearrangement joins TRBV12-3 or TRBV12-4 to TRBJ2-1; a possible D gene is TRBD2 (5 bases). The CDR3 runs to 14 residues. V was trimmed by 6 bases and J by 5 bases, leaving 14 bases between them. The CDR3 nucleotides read TGTGCCAGCAGCCCCCGGGTGAGGGACAATGAGCAGTTCTTC. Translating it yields CASSPRVRDNEQFF.

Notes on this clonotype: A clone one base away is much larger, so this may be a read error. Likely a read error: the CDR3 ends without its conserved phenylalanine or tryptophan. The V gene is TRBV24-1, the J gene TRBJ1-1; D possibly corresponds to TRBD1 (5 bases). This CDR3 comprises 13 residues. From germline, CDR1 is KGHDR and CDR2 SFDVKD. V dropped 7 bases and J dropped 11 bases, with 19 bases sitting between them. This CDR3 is CATSPDNYSGAFL. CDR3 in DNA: TGTGCCACCAGCCCTGACAACTACTCAGGGGCTTTCTTG.

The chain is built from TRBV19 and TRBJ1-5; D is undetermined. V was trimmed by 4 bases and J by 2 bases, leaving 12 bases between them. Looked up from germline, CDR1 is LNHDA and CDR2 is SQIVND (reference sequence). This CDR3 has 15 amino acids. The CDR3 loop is CASSRPREGNQPQHF. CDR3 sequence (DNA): TGTGCCAGTAGTAGGCCGAGAGAAGGCAATCAGCCCCAGCATTTT.

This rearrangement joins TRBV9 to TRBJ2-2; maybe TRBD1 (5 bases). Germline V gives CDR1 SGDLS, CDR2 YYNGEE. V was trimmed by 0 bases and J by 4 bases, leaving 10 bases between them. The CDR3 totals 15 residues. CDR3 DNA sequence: TGTGCCAGCAGCGTAGTAGGGGTACCCACCGGGGAGCTGTTTTTT. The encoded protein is CASSVVGVPTGELFF.

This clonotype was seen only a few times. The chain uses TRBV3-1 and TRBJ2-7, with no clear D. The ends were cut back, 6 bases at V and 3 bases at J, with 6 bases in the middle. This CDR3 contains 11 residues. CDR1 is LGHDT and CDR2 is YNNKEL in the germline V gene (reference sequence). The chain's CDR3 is CASSRIYEQYF. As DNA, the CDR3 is TGTGCCAGCAGTAGGATCTACGAGCAGTACTTC.

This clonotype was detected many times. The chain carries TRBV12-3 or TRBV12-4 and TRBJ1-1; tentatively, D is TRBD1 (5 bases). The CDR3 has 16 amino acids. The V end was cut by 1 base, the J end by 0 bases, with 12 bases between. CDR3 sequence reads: CASSLGGGRLNTEAFF. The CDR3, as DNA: TGTGCCAGCAGTTTAGGCGGGGGTCGCTTGAACACTGAAGCTTTCTTT.

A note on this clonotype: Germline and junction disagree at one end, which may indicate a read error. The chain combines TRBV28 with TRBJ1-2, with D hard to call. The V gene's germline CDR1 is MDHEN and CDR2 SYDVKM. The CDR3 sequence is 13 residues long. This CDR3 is CASSSQAGNGYTF. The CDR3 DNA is TGCGCCAGCAGTTCTCAGGCCGGGAATGGCTACACCTTC.

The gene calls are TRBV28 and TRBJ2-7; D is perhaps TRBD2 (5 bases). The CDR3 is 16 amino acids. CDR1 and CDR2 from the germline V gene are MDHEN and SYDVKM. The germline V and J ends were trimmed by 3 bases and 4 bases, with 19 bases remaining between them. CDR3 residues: CASSLDPFEGNYEQYV. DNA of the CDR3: TGTGCCAGCAGTTTGGACCCTTTTGAGGGAAATTACGAGCAGTACGTC.

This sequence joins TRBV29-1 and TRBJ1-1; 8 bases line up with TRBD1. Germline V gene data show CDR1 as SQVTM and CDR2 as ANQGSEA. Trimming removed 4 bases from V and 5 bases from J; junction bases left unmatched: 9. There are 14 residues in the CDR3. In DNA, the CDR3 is TGCAGCGTTGTTGTCCAGGGGGCCAGTACTGAAGCTTTCTTT. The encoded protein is CSVVVQGASTEAFF. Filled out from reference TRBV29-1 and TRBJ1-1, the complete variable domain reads SAVISQKPSRDICQRGTSLTIQCQVDSQVTMMFWYRQQPGQSLTLIATANQGSEATYESGFVIDKFPISRPNLTFSTLTVSNMSPEDSSIYLCSVVVQGASTEAFFGQGTRLTVV.

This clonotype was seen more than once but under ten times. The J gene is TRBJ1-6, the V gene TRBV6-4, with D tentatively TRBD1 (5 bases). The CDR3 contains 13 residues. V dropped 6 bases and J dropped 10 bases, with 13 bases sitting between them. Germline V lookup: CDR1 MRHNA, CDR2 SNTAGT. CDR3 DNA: TGTGCCAGCAGCCGGGACCGAACATCACCCCTCCACTTT. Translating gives CASSRDRTSPLHF.

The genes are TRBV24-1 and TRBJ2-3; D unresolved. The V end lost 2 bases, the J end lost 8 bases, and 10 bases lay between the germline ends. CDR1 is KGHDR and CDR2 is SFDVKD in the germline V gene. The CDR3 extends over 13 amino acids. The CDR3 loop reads CATSDSGGGTQYF. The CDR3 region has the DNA TGTGCCACCAGTGATTCCGGCGGCGGTACGCAGTATTTT.

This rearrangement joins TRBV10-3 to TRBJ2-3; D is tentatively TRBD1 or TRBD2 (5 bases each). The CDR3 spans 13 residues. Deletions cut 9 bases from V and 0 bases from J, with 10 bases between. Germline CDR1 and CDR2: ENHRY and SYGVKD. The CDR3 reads CAMGTESTDTQYF. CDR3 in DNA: TGTGCCATGGGGACGGAAAGCACAGATACGCAGTATTTT.

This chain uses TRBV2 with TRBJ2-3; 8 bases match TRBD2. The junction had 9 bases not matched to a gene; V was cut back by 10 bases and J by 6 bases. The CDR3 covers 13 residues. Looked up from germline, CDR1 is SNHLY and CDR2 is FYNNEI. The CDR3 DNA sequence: TGTGCCACCCATGGACTAGCTTCGGATACGCAGTATTTT. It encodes CATHGLASDTQYF. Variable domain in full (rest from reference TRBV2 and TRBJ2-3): EPEVTQTPSHQVTQMGQEVILRCVPISNHLYFYWYRQILGQKVEFLVSFYNNEISEKSEIFDDQFSVERPDGSNFTLKIRSTKLEDSAMYFCATHGLASDTQYFGPGTRLTVL.

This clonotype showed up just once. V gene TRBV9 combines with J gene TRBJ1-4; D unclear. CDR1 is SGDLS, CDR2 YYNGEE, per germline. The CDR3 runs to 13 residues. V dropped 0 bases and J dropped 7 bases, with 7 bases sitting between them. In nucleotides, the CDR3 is TGTGCCAGCAGCGTAGTTTCGGGTGAAAAACTGTTTTTT. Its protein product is CASSVVSGEKLFF.

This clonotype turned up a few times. Here the CDR3 reads CASSFGRTTDTQYF. The CDR3 DNA follows: TGTGCCAGCAGTTTCGGACGGACCACAGATACGCAGTATTTT. This chain connects TRBV13 to TRBJ2-3, with no clear D. The CDR3 is made up of 14 amino acids. The V gene's germline CDR1 is PRHDT and CDR2 FYEKMQ (reference sequence). Trimming removed 6 bases at V and 2 bases at J, with 12 bases between.

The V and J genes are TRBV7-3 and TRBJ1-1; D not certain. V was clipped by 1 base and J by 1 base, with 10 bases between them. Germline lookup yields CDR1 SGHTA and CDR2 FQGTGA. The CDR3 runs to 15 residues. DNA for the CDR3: TGTGCCAGCAGCTTAATCCCAGGAAAGAACACTGAAGCTTTCTTT. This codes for CASSLIPGKNTEAFF.

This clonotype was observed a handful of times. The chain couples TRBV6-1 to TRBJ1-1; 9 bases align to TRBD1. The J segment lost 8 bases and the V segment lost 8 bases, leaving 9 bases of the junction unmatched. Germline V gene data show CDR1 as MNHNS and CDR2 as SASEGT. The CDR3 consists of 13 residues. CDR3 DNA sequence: TGTGCCAGCTGGAGATCCACAGGGGGCGAAGCTTTCTTT. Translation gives CASWRSTGGEAFF.

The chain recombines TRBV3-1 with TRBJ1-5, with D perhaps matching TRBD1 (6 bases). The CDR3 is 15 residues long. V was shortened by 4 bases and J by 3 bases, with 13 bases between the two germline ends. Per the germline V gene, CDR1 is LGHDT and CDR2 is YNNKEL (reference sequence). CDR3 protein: CASSPAAGANQPQHF. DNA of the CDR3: TGTGCCAGCAGCCCCGCAGCGGGGGCCAATCAGCCCCAGCATTTT.

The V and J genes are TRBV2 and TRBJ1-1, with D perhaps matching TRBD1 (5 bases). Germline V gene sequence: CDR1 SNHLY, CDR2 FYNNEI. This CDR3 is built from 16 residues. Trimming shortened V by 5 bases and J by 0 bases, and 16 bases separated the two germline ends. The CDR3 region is CASSLPRQIMNTEAFF. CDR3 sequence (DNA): TGTGCCAGCAGTCTGCCGAGACAGATCATGAACACTGAAGCTTTCTTT.